These T cell receptor beta chains were read from a single sample in a study of blood T cells in healthy people across ages. TCRdb recomputed calls from the 5' RACE reads with MiXCR, one row per CDR3 protein. The sample lists around 800,000 distinct CDR3 sequences, roughly 26% occurring once. Another study also made use of these data, one on T cells of mothers and their children.

Sequenced: blood. Receptor source: a boy between 5 and 17 years old in good health. Each CDR3 is given with its conserved first and last residue. Each record gives: D gene, clone size, J gene, V gene, CDR3 protein, CDR3 DNA. The D gene is left open where the match is weak. Where a row states a size, it is once, few, many or the class of an expanded clone; other rows omit it.

d_call: -; clone_size: few; j_call: TRBJ1-2; v_call: TRBV27; cdr3_aa: CASSLYRGDGYTF; cdr3_nt: TGTGCCAGCAGTTTATACCGCGGGGATGGCTACACCTTC
d_call: TRBD1; clone_size: -; j_call: TRBJ1-2; v_call: TRBV9; cdr3_aa: CASSVATGTVAVDGYTF; cdr3_nt: TGTGCCAGCAGCGTAGCTACGGGGACAGTCGCGGTGGATGGCTACACCTTC
d_call: -; clone_size: -; j_call: TRBJ1-2; v_call: TRBV12-3/TRBV12-4; cdr3_aa: CASSFSPAGGYGYTF; cdr3_nt: TGTGCCAGCAGTTTTTCCCCGGCGGGTGGCTATGGCTACACCTTC
d_call: TRBD1; clone_size: few; j_call: TRBJ2-5; v_call: TRBV28; cdr3_aa: CASGDRGYQETQYF; cdr3_nt: TGTGCCAGCGGTGACAGGGGGTACCAAGAGACCCAGTACTTC
d_call: -; clone_size: few; j_call: TRBJ2-1; v_call: TRBV20-1; cdr3_aa: CSARHPGGDSYNEQFF; cdr3_nt: TGCAGTGCTAGACACCCCGGAGGGGACTCCTACAATGAGCAGTTCTTC
d_call: TRBD1; clone_size: few; j_call: TRBJ1-3; v_call: TRBV6-5; cdr3_aa: CASSLSGTGVSAGNTIYF; cdr3_nt: TGTGCCAGCAGTCTATCGGGGACAGGGGTCTCGGCTGGAAACACCATATATTTT
d_call: -; clone_size: -; j_call: TRBJ2-2; v_call: TRBV9; cdr3_aa: CASSVAEEGYTGELFF; cdr3_nt: TGTGCCAGCAGCGTAGCGGAAGAGGGTTACACCGGGGAGCTGTTTTTT
d_call: TRBD1; clone_size: -; j_call: TRBJ2-7; v_call: TRBV6-5; cdr3_aa: CASSNTGTGHYEQYF; cdr3_nt: TGTGCCAGCAGCAATACCGGGACAGGGCACTACGAGCAGTACTTC
d_call: -; clone_size: -; j_call: TRBJ2-7; v_call: TRBV11-2; cdr3_aa: CASSLGGRQAGEQYF; cdr3_nt: TGTGCCAGCAGCTTAGGGGGGCGACAGGCCGGCGAGCAGTACTTC
d_call: -; clone_size: -; j_call: TRBJ2-1; v_call: TRBV7-3; cdr3_aa: CASSLPGGLNFPNEQFF; cdr3_nt: TGTGCCAGCAGCTTACCGGGGGGCCTGAATTTTCCCAATGAGCAGTTCTTC
d_call: -; clone_size: few; j_call: TRBJ2-3; v_call: TRBV7-9; cdr3_aa: CAAKVDSGDTQYF; cdr3_nt: TGTGCCGCCAAGGTGGATAGTGGAGATACGCAGTATTTT
d_call: TRBD1; clone_size: few; j_call: TRBJ1-2; v_call: TRBV24-1; cdr3_aa: CATSERDRDSYGYTF; cdr3_nt: TGTGCCACCAGTGAAAGGGACAGGGACTCCTATGGCTACACCTTC
d_call: TRBD2; clone_size: few; j_call: TRBJ2-1; v_call: TRBV6-2/TRBV6-3; cdr3_aa: CASTLAGSSGYNEQFF; cdr3_nt: TGTGCCAGCACTTTAGCGGGGTCGAGCGGTTACAATGAGCAGTTCTTC
d_call: -; clone_size: few; j_call: TRBJ1-3; v_call: TRBV7-2; cdr3_aa: CASSPLGDFFSGNTIYF; cdr3_nt: TGTGCCAGCAGCCCCTTGGGAGATTTCTTCTCTGGAAACACCATATATTTT
d_call: TRBD1; clone_size: few; j_call: TRBJ2-3; v_call: TRBV5-1; cdr3_aa: CASSTGTGWATDTQYF; cdr3_nt: TGCGCCAGCAGCACCGGGACAGGGTGGGCGACAGATACGCAGTATTTT
d_call: -; clone_size: few; j_call: TRBJ1-5; v_call: TRBV20-1; cdr3_aa: CSARGNNQPQHF; cdr3_nt: TGCAGTGCTAGGGGTAACAATCAGCCCCAGCATTTT
d_call: -; clone_size: -; j_call: TRBJ2-5; v_call: TRBV12-3/TRBV12-4; cdr3_aa: CASSFGGPDRVLETQYF; cdr3_nt: TGTGCCAGCAGTTTTGGTGGACCTGACAGAGTCTTAGAGACCCAGTACTTC
d_call: -; clone_size: once; j_call: TRBJ2-4; v_call: TRBV20-1; cdr3_aa: CSAGPVNIQYF; cdr3_nt: TGCAGTGCTGGACCAGTAAACATTCAGTACTTC
d_call: -; clone_size: -; j_call: TRBJ2-5; v_call: TRBV13; cdr3_aa: CASSFRRVSQETQYF; cdr3_nt: TGTGCCAGCAGCTTTCGTCGGGTGTCCCAAGAGACCCAGTACTTC
d_call: -; clone_size: -; j_call: TRBJ2-3; v_call: TRBV12-3/TRBV12-4; cdr3_aa: CASSLRGATDAQYF; cdr3_nt: TGTGCCAGCAGCCTTCGGGGGGCCACAGATGCGCAGTATTTT
d_call: -; clone_size: -; j_call: TRBJ2-2; v_call: TRBV11-2; cdr3_aa: CASLRGSRVTGELFF; cdr3_nt: TGTGCCAGCTTACGGGGGTCACGGGTCACCGGGGAGCTGTTTTTT
d_call: -; clone_size: few; j_call: TRBJ2-7; v_call: TRBV28; cdr3_aa: CASSFPEAYEQYF; cdr3_nt: TGTGCCAGCAGTTTTCCTGAAGCCTACGAGCAGTACTTC
d_call: -; clone_size: few; j_call: TRBJ1-3; v_call: TRBV2; cdr3_aa: CASSEAKVSGNTIYF; cdr3_nt: TGTGCCAGCAGTGAAGCAAAGGTGTCTGGAAACACCATATATTTT
d_call: -; clone_size: few; j_call: TRBJ2-5; v_call: TRBV7-2; cdr3_aa: CASSLGREAIQYF; cdr3_nt: TGTGCCAGCAGCTTAGGAAGGGAGGCTATCCAGTACTTC
d_call: -; clone_size: few; j_call: TRBJ2-3; v_call: TRBV9; cdr3_aa: CASSLRPYLGSADTQYF; cdr3_nt: TGTGCCAGCAGCTTACGCCCTTATTTGGGGTCTGCAGATACGCAGTATTTT
d_call: -; clone_size: -; j_call: TRBJ2-5; v_call: TRBV30; cdr3_aa: CAWSAGEMEAQYF; cdr3_nt: TGTGCCTGGAGTGCAGGGGAAATGGAGGCCCAGTACTTC
d_call: TRBD1; clone_size: few; j_call: TRBJ2-7; v_call: TRBV10-3; cdr3_aa: CAIHGQGAYEQYF; cdr3_nt: TGTGCCATCCATGGACAGGGGGCGTACGAGCAGTACTTC
d_call: TRBD2; clone_size: few; j_call: TRBJ2-1; v_call: TRBV5-5; cdr3_aa: CASSPPPSSGNEQFF; cdr3_nt: TGTGCCAGCAGCCCCCCTCCTTCTAGCGGGAATGAGCAGTTCTTC
d_call: TRBD2; clone_size: few; j_call: TRBJ2-7; v_call: TRBV20-1; cdr3_aa: CSARRGTGAGAFSYEQYF; cdr3_nt: TGCAGTGCTAGGAGGGGAACAGGAGCGGGGGCCTTCTCCTACGAGCAGTACTTC
d_call: TRBD1; clone_size: -; j_call: TRBJ2-7; v_call: TRBV20-1; cdr3_aa: CSAPSTGTGVNEQYF; cdr3_nt: TGCAGTGCTCCATCAACCGGGACAGGGGTGAACGAGCAGTACTTC
d_call: -; clone_size: -; j_call: TRBJ1-3; v_call: TRBV4-2; cdr3_aa: CASSRKGESLSGNTIYF; cdr3_nt: TGTGCCAGCAGCCGCAAGGGGGAGAGTTTGTCTGGAAACACCATATATTTT
d_call: TRBD2; clone_size: -; j_call: TRBJ2-5; v_call: TRBV5-1; cdr3_aa: CASSLGTSGGLQETQYF; cdr3_nt: TGCGCCAGCAGCCTTGGGACTAGCGGGGGACTCCAAGAGACCCAGTACTTC
d_call: -; clone_size: -; j_call: TRBJ1-6; v_call: TRBV12-3/TRBV12-4; cdr3_aa: CASRLPGPLSPLHF; cdr3_nt: TGTGCCAGCAGATTGCCGGGCCCTCTTTCACCCCTCCACTTT
d_call: -; clone_size: few; j_call: TRBJ2-6; v_call: TRBV11-2; cdr3_aa: CASRRIGQGSTGANVLTF; cdr3_nt: TGTGCCAGCAGGCGGATCGGGCAGGGAAGCACTGGGGCCAACGTCCTGACTTTC
d_call: -; clone_size: -; j_call: TRBJ1-6; v_call: TRBV6-1; cdr3_aa: CASSEGRIGYSPLHF; cdr3_nt: TGTGCCAGCAGTGAAGGCCGGATCGGATACTCACCCCTCCACTTT
d_call: -; clone_size: few; j_call: TRBJ1-2; v_call: TRBV12-3/TRBV12-4; cdr3_aa: CASSFRRGNYGYTF; cdr3_nt: TGTGCCAGCAGTTTCCGTCGTGGTAACTATGGCTACACCTTC
d_call: -; clone_size: few; j_call: TRBJ1-1; v_call: TRBV15; cdr3_aa: CATSKGGDTEAFF; cdr3_nt: TGTGCCACCAGCAAAGGAGGGGACACTGAAGCTTTCTTT
d_call: TRBD2; clone_size: -; j_call: TRBJ2-3; v_call: TRBV7-9; cdr3_aa: CASSLTLAGGTDTQYF; cdr3_nt: TGTGCCAGCAGCTTAACCCTAGCGGGGGGCACAGATACGCAGTATTTT
d_call: TRBD1; clone_size: -; j_call: TRBJ1-2; v_call: TRBV6-6; cdr3_aa: CVMQGASYGYTF; cdr3_nt: TGTGTTATGCAGGGGGCAAGCTATGGCTACACCTTC
d_call: TRBD1; clone_size: -; j_call: TRBJ2-5; v_call: TRBV2; cdr3_aa: CASRTGGIEETQYF; cdr3_nt: TGTGCCAGCAGGACAGGGGGCATCGAGGAGACCCAGTACTTC
d_call: TRBD1; clone_size: few; j_call: TRBJ1-4; v_call: TRBV6-6; cdr3_aa: CASKETGFIEKLFF; cdr3_nt: TGTGCCAGCAAAGAGACAGGGTTTATTGAAAAACTGTTTTTT
d_call: TRBD2; clone_size: -; j_call: TRBJ2-5; v_call: TRBV3-1; cdr3_aa: CASSPGTSGVQTQYF; cdr3_nt: TGTGCCAGCAGCCCCGGGACTAGCGGGGTGCAGACCCAGTACTTC
d_call: TRBD1; clone_size: -; j_call: TRBJ1-4; v_call: TRBV6-1; cdr3_aa: CASRDATGGSGEKLFF; cdr3_nt: TGTGCCAGCAGGGACGCAACAGGGGGCTCTGGTGAAAAACTGTTTTTT
d_call: -; clone_size: -; j_call: TRBJ2-1; v_call: TRBV5-1; cdr3_aa: CASSLAAGGNEQFF; cdr3_nt: TGCGCCAGCAGCTTGGCAGCCGGGGGAAATGAGCAGTTCTTC
d_call: TRBD1; clone_size: few; j_call: TRBJ1-2; v_call: TRBV4-2; cdr3_aa: CASSQVGRDRIYGYTF; cdr3_nt: TGTGCCAGCAGCCAGGTTGGCCGGGACAGGATCTATGGCTACACCTTC
d_call: -; clone_size: -; j_call: TRBJ2-4; v_call: TRBV21-1; cdr3_aa: CASSTFDPINVLAKNIQYF; cdr3_nt: TGTGCCAGCAGCACTTTTGACCCGATAAATGTTCTAGCCAAAAACATTCAGTACTTC
d_call: -; clone_size: few; j_call: TRBJ2-5; v_call: TRBV5-1; cdr3_aa: CASSYRSGPEETQYF; cdr3_nt: TGCGCCAGCAGCTACAGATCGGGGCCTGAAGAGACCCAGTACTTC
d_call: TRBD1; clone_size: once; j_call: TRBJ2-1; v_call: TRBV5-1; cdr3_aa: CASSLGDSTYNEQFF; cdr3_nt: TGCGCCAGCAGCTTGGGGGACAGTACTTACAATGAGCAGTTCTTC
d_call: -; clone_size: -; j_call: TRBJ2-7; v_call: TRBV5-1; cdr3_aa: CASSLALGFYYEQYF; cdr3_nt: TGCGCCAGCAGCTTGGCCCTAGGGTTTTATTACGAGCAGTACTTC
d_call: TRBD1; clone_size: -; j_call: TRBJ1-1; v_call: TRBV4-1; cdr3_aa: CASNAPGQGTTEAFF; cdr3_nt: TGCGCCAGCAACGCCCCGGGACAGGGGACCACTGAAGCTTTCTTT
d_call: TRBD2; clone_size: -; j_call: TRBJ2-5; v_call: TRBV9; cdr3_aa: CASAASGTRETQYF; cdr3_nt: TGTGCCAGCGCAGCTAGCGGGACCCGAGAGACCCAGTACTTC
d_call: -; clone_size: once; j_call: TRBJ1-4; v_call: TRBV27; cdr3_aa: CASGRTNEKLFF; cdr3_nt: TGTGCCAGTGGGAGAACTAATGAAAAACTGTTTTTT
d_call: TRBD2; clone_size: -; j_call: TRBJ2-7; v_call: TRBV16; cdr3_aa: CASSQSEGLAGYEQYF; cdr3_nt: TGTGCCAGCAGCCAATCGGAGGGACTAGCGGGGTACGAGCAGTACTTC
d_call: -; clone_size: -; j_call: TRBJ1-3; v_call: TRBV20-1; cdr3_aa: CSARRQHSGNTIYF; cdr3_nt: TGCAGTGCTAGACGACAGCACTCTGGAAACACCATATATTTT
d_call: -; clone_size: few; j_call: TRBJ2-3; v_call: TRBV5-5; cdr3_aa: CASSLLPDTQYF; cdr3_nt: TGTGCCAGCAGCTTGCTCCCAGATACGCAGTATTTT
d_call: -; clone_size: -; j_call: TRBJ1-1; v_call: TRBV29-1; cdr3_aa: CSAVEGMNTEAFF; cdr3_nt: TGCAGCGCTGTTGAGGGTATGAACACTGAAGCTTTCTTT
d_call: TRBD1; clone_size: few; j_call: TRBJ1-2; v_call: TRBV7-8; cdr3_aa: CASSPPGQVIYGYTF; cdr3_nt: TGTGCCAGCAGCCCTCCGGGACAGGTCATCTATGGCTACACCTTC